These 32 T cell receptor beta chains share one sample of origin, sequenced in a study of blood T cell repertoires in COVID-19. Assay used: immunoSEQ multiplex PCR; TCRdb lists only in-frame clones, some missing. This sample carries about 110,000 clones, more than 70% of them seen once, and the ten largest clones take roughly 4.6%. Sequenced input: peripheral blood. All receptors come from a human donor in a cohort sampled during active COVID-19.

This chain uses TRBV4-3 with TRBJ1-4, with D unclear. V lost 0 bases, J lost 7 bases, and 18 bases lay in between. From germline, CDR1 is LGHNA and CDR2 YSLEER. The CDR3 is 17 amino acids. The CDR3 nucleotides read TGCGCCAGCAGCCAAGATAATATCGAGACTTGGAGTGAAAAACTGTTTTTT. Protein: CASSQDNIETWSEKLFF.

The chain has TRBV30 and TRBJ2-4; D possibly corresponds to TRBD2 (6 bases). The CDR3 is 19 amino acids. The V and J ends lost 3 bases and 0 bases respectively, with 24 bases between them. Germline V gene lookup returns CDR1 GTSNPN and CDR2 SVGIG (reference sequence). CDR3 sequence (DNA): TGTGCCTGGAGACCACCGATTCCGGGACTGAAGGTAGCCAAAAACATTCAGTACTTC. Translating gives CAWRPPIPGLKVAKNIQYF.

The CDR3 coding sequence is TGTGCCACCCAGCTAGCGGAATCCCAAGAGACCCAGTACTTC. Protein product: CATQLAESQETQYF. The gene calls are TRBV2 and TRBJ2-5; TRBD2 matches 7 bases. The CDR3 totals 14 residues. The ends lost 10 bases at V and 1 base at J; junction bases unmatched: 9. Germline CDR1 and CDR2: SNHLY and FYNNEI.

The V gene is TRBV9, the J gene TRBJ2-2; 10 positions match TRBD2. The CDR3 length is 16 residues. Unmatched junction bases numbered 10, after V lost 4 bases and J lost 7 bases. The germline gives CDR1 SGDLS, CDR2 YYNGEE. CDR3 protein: CASSPRSGRAIGELFF. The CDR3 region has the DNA TGTGCCAGCAGCCCCCGGAGCGGGAGGGCCATCGGGGAGCTGTTTTTT. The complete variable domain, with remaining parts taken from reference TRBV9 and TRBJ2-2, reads DSGVTQTPKHLITATGQRVTLRCSPRSGDLSVYWYQQSLDQGLQFLIQYYNGEERAKGNILERFSAQQFPDLHSELNLSSLELGDSALYFCASSPRSGRAIGELFFGEGSRLTVL.

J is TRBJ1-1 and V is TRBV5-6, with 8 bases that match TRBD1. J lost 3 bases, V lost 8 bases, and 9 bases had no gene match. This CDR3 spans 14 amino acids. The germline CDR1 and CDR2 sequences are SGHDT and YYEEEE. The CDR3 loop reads CASDLQGEYTEAFF. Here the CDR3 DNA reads TGTGCCAGTGATTTACAGGGGGAGTACACTGAAGCTTTCTTT.

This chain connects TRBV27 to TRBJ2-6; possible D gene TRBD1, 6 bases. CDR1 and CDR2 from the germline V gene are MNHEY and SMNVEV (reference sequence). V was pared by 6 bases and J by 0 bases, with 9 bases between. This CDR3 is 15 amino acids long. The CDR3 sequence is CASRPQGSGANVLTF. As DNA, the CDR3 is TGTGCCAGCAGACCACAGGGCTCTGGGGCCAACGTCCTGACTTTC.

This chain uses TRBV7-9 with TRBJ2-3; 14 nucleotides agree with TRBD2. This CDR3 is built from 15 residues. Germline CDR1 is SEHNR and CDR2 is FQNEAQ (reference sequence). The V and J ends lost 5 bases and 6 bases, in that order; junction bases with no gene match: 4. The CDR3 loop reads CASSAGLAGVDTQYF. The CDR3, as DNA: TGTGCCAGCAGCGCGGGACTAGCGGGAGTGGATACGCAGTATTTT.

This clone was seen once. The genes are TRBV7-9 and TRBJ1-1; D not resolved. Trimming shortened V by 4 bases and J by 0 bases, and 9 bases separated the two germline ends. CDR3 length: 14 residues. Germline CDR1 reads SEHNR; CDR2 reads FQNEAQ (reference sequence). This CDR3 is CASSSMFVNTEAFF. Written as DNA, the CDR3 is TGTGCCAGCAGCTCCATGTTTGTGAACACTGAAGCTTTCTTT.

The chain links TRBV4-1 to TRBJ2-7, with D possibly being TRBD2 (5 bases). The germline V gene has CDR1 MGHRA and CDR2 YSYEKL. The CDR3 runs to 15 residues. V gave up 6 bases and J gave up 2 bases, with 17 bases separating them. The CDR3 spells CASSRLPTGTYEQYV. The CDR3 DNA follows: TGCGCCAGCAGTCGACTGCCTACGGGAACCTACGAGCAGTACGTC.

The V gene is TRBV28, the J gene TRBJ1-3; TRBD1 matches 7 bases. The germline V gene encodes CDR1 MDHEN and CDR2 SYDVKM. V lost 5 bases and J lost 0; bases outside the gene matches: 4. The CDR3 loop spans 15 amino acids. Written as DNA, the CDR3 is TGTGCCAGCAGTGTAACAGGGGCCTCTGGAAACACCATATATTTT. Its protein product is CASSVTGASGNTIYF.

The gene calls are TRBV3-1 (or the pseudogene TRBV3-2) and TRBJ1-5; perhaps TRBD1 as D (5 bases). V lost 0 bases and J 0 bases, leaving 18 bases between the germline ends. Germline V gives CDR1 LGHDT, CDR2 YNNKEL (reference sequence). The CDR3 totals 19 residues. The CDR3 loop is CASSQDGWGRGSSNQPQHF. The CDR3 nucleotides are TGTGCCAGCAGCCAAGACGGTTGGGGAAGGGGCTCTAGCAATCAGCCCCAGCATTTT.

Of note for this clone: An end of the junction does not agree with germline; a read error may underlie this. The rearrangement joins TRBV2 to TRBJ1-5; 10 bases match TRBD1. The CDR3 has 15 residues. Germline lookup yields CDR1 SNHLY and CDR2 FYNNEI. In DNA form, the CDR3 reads TGTGCCAGCAGCGAAGACAGGGGGCTAAGACAGCCCCAGCATTTT. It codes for CASSEDRGLRQPQHF.

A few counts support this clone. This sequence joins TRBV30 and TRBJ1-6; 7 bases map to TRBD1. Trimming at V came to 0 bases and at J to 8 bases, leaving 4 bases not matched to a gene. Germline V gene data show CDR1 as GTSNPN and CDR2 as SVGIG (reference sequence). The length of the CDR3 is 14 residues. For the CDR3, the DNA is TGTGCCTGGAGTGTAGTCCAGGGGGATTCACCCCTCCACTTT. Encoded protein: CAWSVVQGDSPLHF.

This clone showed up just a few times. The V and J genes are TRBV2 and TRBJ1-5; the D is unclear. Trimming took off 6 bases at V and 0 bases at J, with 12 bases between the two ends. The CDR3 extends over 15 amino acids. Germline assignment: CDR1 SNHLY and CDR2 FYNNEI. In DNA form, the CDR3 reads TGTGCCAGCAGAATCAGCGGGGATAGCAATCAGCCCCAGCATTTT. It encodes CASRISGDSNQPQHF.

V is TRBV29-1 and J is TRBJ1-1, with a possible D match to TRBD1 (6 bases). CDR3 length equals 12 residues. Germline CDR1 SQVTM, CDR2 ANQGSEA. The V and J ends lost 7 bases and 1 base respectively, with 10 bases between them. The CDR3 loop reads CSAKQGNTEAFF. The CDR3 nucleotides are TGCAGCGCCAAACAGGGGAACACTGAAGCTTTCTTT.

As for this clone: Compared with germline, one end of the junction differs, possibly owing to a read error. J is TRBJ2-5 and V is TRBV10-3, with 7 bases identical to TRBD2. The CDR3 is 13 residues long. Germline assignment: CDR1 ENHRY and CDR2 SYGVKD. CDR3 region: CAIRDYPQGTQYF. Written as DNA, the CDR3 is TGTGCCATAAGGGACTACCCTCAAGGGACCCAGTACTTC.

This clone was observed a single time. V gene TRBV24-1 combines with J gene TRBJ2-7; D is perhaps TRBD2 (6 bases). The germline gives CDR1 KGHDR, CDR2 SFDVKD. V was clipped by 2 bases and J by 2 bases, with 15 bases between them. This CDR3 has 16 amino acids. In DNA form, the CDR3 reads TGTGCCACCAGTGATTGTGGACTACCTCGGCCCTACGAGCAGTACGTC. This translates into CATSDCGLPRPYEQYV.

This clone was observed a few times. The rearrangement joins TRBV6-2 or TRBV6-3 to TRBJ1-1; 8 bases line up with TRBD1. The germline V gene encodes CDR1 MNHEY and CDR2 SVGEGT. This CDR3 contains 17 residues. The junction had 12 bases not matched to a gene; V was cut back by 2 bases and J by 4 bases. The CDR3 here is CASSYIRGQALGTEAFF. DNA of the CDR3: TGTGCCAGCAGTTACATCCGGGGACAGGCCTTGGGCACTGAAGCTTTCTTT.

The CDR3 DNA follows: TGTGCCAGCAGCTCTACAGGGGGCCTCTACGAGCAGTACTTC. Protein: CASSSTGGLYEQYF. This rearrangement joins TRBV7-8 to TRBJ2-7, with TRBD1 matching 9 bases. CDR3 length: 14 amino acids. Germline-derived CDR1 and CDR2 are SGHVS and FQNEAQ. V lost 4 bases to trimming and J lost 3 bases; unmatched junction nucleotides: 4.

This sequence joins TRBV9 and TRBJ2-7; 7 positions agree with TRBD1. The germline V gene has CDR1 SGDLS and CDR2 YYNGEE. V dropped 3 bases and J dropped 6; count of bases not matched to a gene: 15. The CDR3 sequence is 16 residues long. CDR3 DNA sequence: TGTGCCAGCAGCGCCGTTTGCCCAGGGGGAGTGATCGAGCAGTACGTC. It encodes CASSAVCPGGVIEQYV.

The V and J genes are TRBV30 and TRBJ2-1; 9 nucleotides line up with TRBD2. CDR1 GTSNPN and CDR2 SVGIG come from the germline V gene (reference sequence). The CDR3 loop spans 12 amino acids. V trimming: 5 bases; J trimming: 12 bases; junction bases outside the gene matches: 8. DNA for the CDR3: TGTGCCTGGGGGCTAGCGGGGAGTGGGCAGTTCTTC. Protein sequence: CAWGLAGSGQFF.

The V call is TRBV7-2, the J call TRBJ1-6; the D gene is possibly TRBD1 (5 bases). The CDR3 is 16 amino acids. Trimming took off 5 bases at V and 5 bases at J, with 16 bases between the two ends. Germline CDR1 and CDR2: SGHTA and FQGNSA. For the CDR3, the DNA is TGTGCCAGCAGCCCCATCCCGGGACTAAATAATTCACCCCTCCACTTT. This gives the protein CASSPIPGLNNSPLHF.

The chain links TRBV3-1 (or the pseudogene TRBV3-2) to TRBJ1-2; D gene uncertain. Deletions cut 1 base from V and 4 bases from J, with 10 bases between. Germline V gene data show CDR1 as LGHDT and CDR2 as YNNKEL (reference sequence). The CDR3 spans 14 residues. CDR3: CASSQVVNGYGYTF. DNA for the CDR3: TGTGCCAGCAGCCAAGTAGTCAACGGCTATGGCTACACCTTC.

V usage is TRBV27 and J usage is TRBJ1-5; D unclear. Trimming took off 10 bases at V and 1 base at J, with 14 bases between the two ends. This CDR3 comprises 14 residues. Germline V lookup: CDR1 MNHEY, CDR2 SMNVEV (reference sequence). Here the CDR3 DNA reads TGTGCCACCCGACGAGGAGGGAGCAATCAGCCCCAGCATTTT. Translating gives CATRRGGSNQPQHF.

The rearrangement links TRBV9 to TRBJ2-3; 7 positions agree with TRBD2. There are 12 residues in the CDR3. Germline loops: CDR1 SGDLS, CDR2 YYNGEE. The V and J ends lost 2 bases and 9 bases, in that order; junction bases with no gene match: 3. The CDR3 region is CASSVGGETQYF. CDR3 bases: TGTGCCAGCAGCGTGGGGGGGGAGACGCAGTATTTT.

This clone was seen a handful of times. This CDR3 reads CASSQELGLLNTEAFF. The CDR3, as DNA: TGTGCCAGCAGCCAAGAACTCGGTCTATTGAACACTGAAGCTTTCTTT. The rearrangement links TRBV4-2 to TRBJ1-1, with no clear D. CDR3 length: 16 residues. Trimming shortened V by 0 bases and J by 0 bases, and 11 bases separated the two germline ends. CDR1 LGHNA and CDR2 YNFKEQ come from the germline V gene.

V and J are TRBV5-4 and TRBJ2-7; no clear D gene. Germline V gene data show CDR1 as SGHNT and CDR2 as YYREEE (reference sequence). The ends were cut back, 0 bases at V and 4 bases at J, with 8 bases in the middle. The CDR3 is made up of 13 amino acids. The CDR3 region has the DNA TGTGCCAGCAGCTTGGCTGGTCAGTACGAGCAGTACTTC. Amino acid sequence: CASSLAGQYEQYF. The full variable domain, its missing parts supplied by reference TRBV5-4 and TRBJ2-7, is ETGVTQSPTHLIKTRGQQVTLRCSSQSGHNTVSWYQQALGQGPQFIFQYYREEENGRGNFPPRFSGLQFPNYSSELNVNALELDDSALYLCASSLAGQYEQYFGPGTRLTVT.

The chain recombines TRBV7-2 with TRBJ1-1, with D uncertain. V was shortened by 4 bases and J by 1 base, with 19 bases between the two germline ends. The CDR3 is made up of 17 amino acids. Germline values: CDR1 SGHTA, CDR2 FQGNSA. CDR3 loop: CASSSATSGLRNTEAFF. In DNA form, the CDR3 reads TGTGCCAGCAGCTCCGCTACGAGCGGGCTAAGGAACACTGAAGCTTTCTTT.

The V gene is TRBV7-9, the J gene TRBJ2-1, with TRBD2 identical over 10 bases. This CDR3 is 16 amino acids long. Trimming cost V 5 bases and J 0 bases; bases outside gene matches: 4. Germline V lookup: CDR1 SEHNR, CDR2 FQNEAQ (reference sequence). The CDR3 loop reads CASSPSGGSSYNEQFF. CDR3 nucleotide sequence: TGTGCCAGCAGCCCTAGCGGGGGCAGCTCCTACAATGAGCAGTTCTTC.

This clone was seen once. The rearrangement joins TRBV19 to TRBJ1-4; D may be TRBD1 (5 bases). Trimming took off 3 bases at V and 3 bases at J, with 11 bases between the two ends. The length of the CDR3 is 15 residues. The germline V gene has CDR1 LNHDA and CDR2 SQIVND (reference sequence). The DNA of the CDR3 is TGTGCCAGTAGTATGCTCGCAGGGTCTAATGAAAAACTGTTTTTT. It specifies CASSMLAGSNEKLFF.

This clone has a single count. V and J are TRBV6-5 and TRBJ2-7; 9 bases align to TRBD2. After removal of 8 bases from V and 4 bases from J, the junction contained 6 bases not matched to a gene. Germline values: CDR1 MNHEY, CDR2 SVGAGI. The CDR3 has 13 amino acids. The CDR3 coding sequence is TGTGCCAGCTTGGGGGCGGGAGGGTACGAGCAGTACTTC. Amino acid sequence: CASLGAGGYEQYF.

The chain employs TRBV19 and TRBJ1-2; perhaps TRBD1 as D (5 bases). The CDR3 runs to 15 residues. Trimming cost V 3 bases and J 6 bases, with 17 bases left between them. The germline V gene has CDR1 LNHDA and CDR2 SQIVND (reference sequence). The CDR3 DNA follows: TGTGCCAGTAGTATGGAAGGGCAGGGCGGCGATGGCTACACCTTC. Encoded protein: CASSMEGQGGDGYTF.